A selection of T cell receptor beta chains follows, all from one sample in a study of blood T cell repertoires in COVID-19. Repertoires were generated with immunoSEQ multiplex PCR, while TCRdb's copy carries only in-frame clones and drops some. The table has tens of thousands of clones, 80% seen once. The sequencing sample was made of peripheral blood. Every receptor here comes from a woman between 65 and 79 years old with acute or convalescent COVID-19. Each CDR3 is given with its conserved first and last residue. D genes are given only for firm matches. Clone size is not always given. Where it is, it says once, few, many or a class for expanded clones.

>TRBV4-1|TRBJ2-2|NA|16|NA
CASSLEPGDYTGELFF
TGCGCCAGCAGCCTGGAGCCGGGAGACTACACCGGGGAGCTGTTTTTT
>TRBV4-3|TRBJ1-1|NA|17|NA
CASTLGGANGLSTEAFF
TGCGCCAGCACTCTGGGGGGGGCGAACGGATTGAGCACTGAAGCTTTCTTT
>TRBV7-8|TRBJ2-7|NA|15|TRBD2
CASTDRGLAAYEQYF
TGTGCCAGCACCGACCGGGGACTAGCTGCCTACGAGCAGTACTTC
>TRBV10-3|TRBJ2-1|NA|17|TRBD2
CAISSYLTSGGANEQFF
TGTGCCATCAGTTCTTACCTGACTAGCGGGGGGGCTAATGAGCAGTTCTTC
>TRBV9|TRBJ2-3|NA|16|TRBD2
CASSVGASGSTDTQYF
TGTGCCAGCAGCGTAGGGGCTAGCGGAAGCACAGATACGCAGTATTTT
>TRBV5-1|TRBJ2-1|NA|18|TRBD2
CASRSGLAGGSSYNEQFF
TGCGCCAGCAGGTCGGGACTAGCGGGGGGTAGCTCCTACAATGAGCAGTTCTTC
>TRBV27|TRBJ2-7|NA|14|TRBD2
CASSFSGAVYEQYF
TGTGCCAGCAGTTTCAGCGGGGCCGTCTACGAGCAGTACTTC
>TRBV4-2|TRBJ2-1|NA|13|TRBD1
CASSQQGANEQFF
TGTGCCAGCAGCCAGCAGGGGGCTAATGAGCAGTTCTTC
>TRBV19|TRBJ1-1|NA|13|NA
CASSYRVNTEAFF
TGTGCCAGTAGCTACAGGGTGAACACTGAAGCTTTCTTT
>TRBV6-2/TRBV6-3|TRBJ1-1|NA|13|TRBD1
CASSQTGGTEAFF
TGTGCCAGCAGCCAGACAGGGGGCACTGAAGCTTTCTTT
>TRBV27|TRBJ2-5|NA|15|NA
CASSFTTGKSQTQYF
TGTGCCAGCAGTTTTACCACAGGGAAGAGCCAGACCCAGTACTTC
>TRBV11-2|TRBJ2-3|once|16|NA
CASSLGPSRVLYTQYF
TGTGCCAGCAGCTTAGGTCCCTCCCGCGTTTTATATACGCAGTATTTT
>TRBV5-4|TRBJ2-1|once|14|TRBD1
CASSEGASYNEQFF
TGTGCCAGCAGTGAGGGGGCATCCTACAATGAGCAGTTCTTC
>TRBV3-1/TRBV3-2|TRBJ1-1|NA|11|NA
CAKKRGTEAFF
TGTGCCAAGAAGAGAGGGACTGAAGCTTTCTTT
>TRBV7-8|TRBJ1-5|NA|14|NA
CASSLAPSGQPQHF
TGTGCCAGCAGCTTAGCCCCCTCCGGGCAGCCCCAGCATTTT
>TRBV2|TRBJ1-4|NA|15|TRBD1
CASSEALRDREKLFF
TGTGCCAGCAGTGAAGCGCTTCGGGACAGAGAAAAACTGTTTTTT
>TRBV11-3|TRBJ2-7|NA|17|TRBD2
CASSLDLRGGLSYEQYF
TGTGCCAGCAGCTTAGATTTACGGGGGGGTCTCTCCTACGAGCAGTACTTC
>TRBV5-4|TRBJ2-5|NA|15|TRBD2
CASSSIAGGKETQYF
TGTGCCAGCAGCTCCATAGCGGGGGGGAAGGAGACCCAGTACTTC
>TRBV6-2/TRBV6-3|TRBJ2-2|NA|19|TRBD1
CASSTHLDREGSNTGELFF
TGTGCCAGCAGTACCCACTTGGACAGGGAAGGCTCGAACACCGGGGAGCTGTTTTTT
>TRBV5-1|TRBJ2-7|NA|15|TRBD1
CASSSPGTGDYEQYF
TGCGCCAGCAGCTCCCCCGGGACAGGAGACTACGAGCAGTACTTC
>TRBV6-5|TRBJ1-1|NA|15|NA
CASSYGERMNTEAFF
TGTGCCAGCAGTTACGGAGAGAGGATGAACACTGAAGCTTTCTTT
>TRBV5-8|TRBJ2-1|NA|15|TRBD2
CASSTGTREYNEQFF
TGTGCCAGCAGCACGGGGACTAGAGAGTACAATGAGCAGTTCTTC
>TRBV19|TRBJ1-1|NA|15|NA
CASTPAGTRGYEAFF
TGTGCCAGTACCCCCGCCGGGACCCGGGGGTATGAAGCTTTCTTT
>TRBV7-3|TRBJ2-5|once|15|TRBD2
CASSLTSGTQETQYF
TGTGCCAGCAGCTTGACTAGCGGAACCCAAGAGACCCAGTACTTC
>TRBV19|TRBJ1-6|NA|17|TRBD1
CASSTFRTGALNSPLHF
TGTGCCAGTAGTACATTTCGGACAGGAGCCCTTAATTCACCCCTCCACTTT
>TRBV4-3|TRBJ2-7|NA|15|NA
CASSQDYGTFGEQYF
TGCGCCAGCAGCCAAGATTACGGGACTTTCGGGGAGCAGTACTTC
>TRBV28|TRBJ2-3|few|14|NA
CASSQASWTDTQYF
TGTGCCAGCAGCCAAGCCTCCTGGACAGATACGCAGTATTTT
>TRBV5-8|TRBJ2-7|NA|16|NA
CASSLGGGVGSYEQYF
TGTGCCAGCAGCTTGGGGGGGGGCGTCGGCTCCTACGAGCAGTACTTC
>TRBV11-3|TRBJ1-1|NA|13|NA
CASSKDTNTEAFF
TGTGCCAGCAGCAAGGACACGAACACTGAAGCTTTCTTT
>TRBV7-6|TRBJ1-1|NA|14|NA
CASSLTGGDTEAFF
TGTGCCAGCAGCTTAACCGGCGGAGACACTGAAGCTTTCTTT
>TRBV6-2/TRBV6-3|TRBJ1-2|NA|14|NA
CASSYYWQGYGYTF
TGTGCCAGCAGTTACTATTGGCAGGGCTATGGCTACACCTTC
>TRBV7-6|TRBJ2-3|NA|16|TRBD2
CASSSYETSGQDTQYF
TGTGCCAGCAGCTCCTATGAGACTAGCGGACAAGATACGCAGTATTTT
>TRBV7-3|TRBJ2-1|NA|16|TRBD2
CASSGAGTSGYNEQFF
TGTGCCAGCAGCGGGGCCGGGACTAGCGGTTACAATGAGCAGTTCTTC
>TRBV25-1|TRBJ2-1|NA|14|TRBD1
CASSLAGGVNEQFF
TGTGCCAGCAGTCTCGCAGGGGGCGTCAATGAGCAGTTCTTC
>TRBV19|TRBJ2-1|NA|16|TRBD2
CASSIDRSGGGNEQFF
TGTGCCAGTAGTATAGATCGGAGCGGGGGAGGCAATGAGCAGTTCTTC